This T cell receptor beta chain was observed in a study of CD8 T cells in ankylosing spondylitis. As the method for making TCR beta libraries, quantitative 5'-RACE with molecular barcodes was used. TCRdb fed the 5' RACE reads into MiXCR, producing one record per CDR3 protein. The sample has around 13,000 distinct CDR3 sequences; 2.8% are singletons. This clonotype was seen repeatedly, ten times or more. The antigen is unknown. V was trimmed by 1 base and J by 3 bases, leaving 14 bases between them. The CDR3 covers 16 residues. Germline V lookup: CDR1 SGDLS, CDR2 YYNGEE. The study, taken as a whole, reports: Roughly eight highly homologous variants formed a TCR beta motif that appeared characteristic of ankylosing spondylitis blood. Clones linked to disease were reported to show significant enrichment in matched ankylosing spondylitis synovial fluid.

The sequence derives from a male donor with ankylosing spondylitis or in good health (not recorded which). The sequenced material came from blood, either unsorted or a sorted T cell fraction (not recorded which). This chain links TRBV9 with TRBJ2-1, with D perhaps matching TRBD1 (6 bases). The CDR3 sequence is CASSVSSQGLYNEQFF. CDR3 in DNA: TGTGCCAGCAGCGTAAGCTCTCAGGGGCTCTACAATGAGCAGTTCTTC.